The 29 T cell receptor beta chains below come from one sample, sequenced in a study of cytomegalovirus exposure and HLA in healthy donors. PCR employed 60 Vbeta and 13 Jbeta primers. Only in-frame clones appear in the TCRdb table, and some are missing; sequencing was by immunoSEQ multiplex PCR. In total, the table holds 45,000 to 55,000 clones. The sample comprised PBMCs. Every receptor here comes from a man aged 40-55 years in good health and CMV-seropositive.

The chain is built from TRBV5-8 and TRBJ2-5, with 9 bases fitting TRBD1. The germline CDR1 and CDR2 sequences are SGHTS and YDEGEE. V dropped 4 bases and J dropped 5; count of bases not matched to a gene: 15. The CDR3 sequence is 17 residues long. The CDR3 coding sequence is TGTGCCAGCAGCCGAAACAGGGGGCGCGGGGCCGAGGAGACCCAGTACTTC. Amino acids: CASSRNRGRGAEETQYF.

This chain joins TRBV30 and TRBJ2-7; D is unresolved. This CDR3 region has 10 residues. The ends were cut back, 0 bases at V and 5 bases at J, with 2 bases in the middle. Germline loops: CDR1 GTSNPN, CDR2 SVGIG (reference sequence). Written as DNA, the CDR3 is TGTGCCTGGAGTGTTAACGAGCAGTACTTC. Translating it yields CAWSVNEQYF.

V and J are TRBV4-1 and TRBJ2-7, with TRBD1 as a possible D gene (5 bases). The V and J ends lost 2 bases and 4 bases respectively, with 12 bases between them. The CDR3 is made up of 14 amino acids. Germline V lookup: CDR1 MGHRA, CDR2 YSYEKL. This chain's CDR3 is CASSQSTGEYEQYF. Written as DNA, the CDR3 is TGCGCCAGCAGCCAATCTACAGGAGAGTACGAGCAGTACTTC.

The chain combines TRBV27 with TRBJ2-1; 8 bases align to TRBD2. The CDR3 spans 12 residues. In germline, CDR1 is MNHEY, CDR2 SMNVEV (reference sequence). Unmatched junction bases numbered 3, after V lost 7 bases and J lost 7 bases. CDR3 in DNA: TGTGCCAGCAAAGCGGGAGATAATGAGCAGTTCTTC. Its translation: CASKAGDNEQFF.

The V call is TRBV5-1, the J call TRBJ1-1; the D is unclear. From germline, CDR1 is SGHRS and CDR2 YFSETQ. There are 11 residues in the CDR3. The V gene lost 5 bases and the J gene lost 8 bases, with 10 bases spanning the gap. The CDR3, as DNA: TGCGCCAGCAGTTCGGGGTTCGAAGCTTTCTTT. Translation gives CASSSGFEAFF.

This CDR3 reads CAIEIANYGYTF. CDR3 sequence (DNA): TGTGCCATCGAAATAGCTAACTATGGCTACACCTTC. This chain joins TRBV10-3 and TRBJ1-2; unclear D gene. The V gene lost 8 bases and the J gene lost 0 bases, with 7 bases spanning the gap. Germline V CDR1 and CDR2: ENHRY, SYGVKD. CDR3 size: 12 residues.

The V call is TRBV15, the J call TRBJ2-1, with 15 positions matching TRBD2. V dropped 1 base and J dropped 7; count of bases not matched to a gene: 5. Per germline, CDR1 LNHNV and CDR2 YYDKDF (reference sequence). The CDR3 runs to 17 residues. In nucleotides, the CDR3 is TGTGCCACCAGCAGAGGGACTAGCGGGAGGGCCTTAAATGAGCAGTTCTTC. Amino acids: CATSRGTSGRALNEQFF.

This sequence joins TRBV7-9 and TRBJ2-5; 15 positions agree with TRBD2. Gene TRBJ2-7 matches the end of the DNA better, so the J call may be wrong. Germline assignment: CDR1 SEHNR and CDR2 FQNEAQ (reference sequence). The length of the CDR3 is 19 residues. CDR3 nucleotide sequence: TGTGCCAGCAGCTTAGCGCCCGGGACTAGCGGGGGGCCCCCCTACGAGCAGTACTTC. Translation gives CASSLAPGTSGGPPYEQYF.

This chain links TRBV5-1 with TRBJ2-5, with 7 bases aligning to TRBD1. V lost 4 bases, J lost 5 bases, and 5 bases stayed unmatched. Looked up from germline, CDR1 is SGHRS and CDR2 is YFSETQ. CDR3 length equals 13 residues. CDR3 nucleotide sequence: TGCGCCAGCAGCGAAACAGGGGTCGAGACCCAGTACTTC. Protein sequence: CASSETGVETQYF.

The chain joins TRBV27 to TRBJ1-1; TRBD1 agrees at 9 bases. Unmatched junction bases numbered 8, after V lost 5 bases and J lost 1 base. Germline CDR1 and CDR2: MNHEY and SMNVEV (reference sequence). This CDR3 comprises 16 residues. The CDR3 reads CASSHQRTGENTEAFF. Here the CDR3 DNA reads TGTGCCAGCAGTCACCAAAGGACAGGGGAGAACACTGAAGCTTTCTTT.

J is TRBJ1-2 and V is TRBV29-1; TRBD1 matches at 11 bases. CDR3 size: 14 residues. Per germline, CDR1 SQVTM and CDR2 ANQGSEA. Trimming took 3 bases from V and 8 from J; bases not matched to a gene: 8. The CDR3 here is CSVETGTGGRGYTF. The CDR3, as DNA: TGCAGCGTTGAGACCGGGACAGGGGGACGCGGCTACACCTTC.

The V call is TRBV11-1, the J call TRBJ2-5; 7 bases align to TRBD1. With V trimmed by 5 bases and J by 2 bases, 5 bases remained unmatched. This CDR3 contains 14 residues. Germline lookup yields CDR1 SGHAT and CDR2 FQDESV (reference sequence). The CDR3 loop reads CASSTQGLQETQYF. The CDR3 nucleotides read TGTGCCAGCAGCACACAGGGGCTTCAAGAGACCCAGTACTTC.

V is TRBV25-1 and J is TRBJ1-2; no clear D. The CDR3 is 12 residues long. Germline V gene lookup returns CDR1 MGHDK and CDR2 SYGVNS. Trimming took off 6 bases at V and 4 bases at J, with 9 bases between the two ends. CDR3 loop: CASRGSIYGYTF. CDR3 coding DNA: TGTGCCAGCAGGGGGAGTATCTATGGCTACACCTTC.

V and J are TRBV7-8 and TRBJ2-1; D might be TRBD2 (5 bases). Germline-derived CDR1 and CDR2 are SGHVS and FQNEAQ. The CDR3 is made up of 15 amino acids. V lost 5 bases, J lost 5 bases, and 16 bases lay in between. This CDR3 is CASSPRWETNNEQFF. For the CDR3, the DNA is TGTGCCAGCAGCCCCCGGTGGGAGACGAACAATGAGCAGTTCTTC.

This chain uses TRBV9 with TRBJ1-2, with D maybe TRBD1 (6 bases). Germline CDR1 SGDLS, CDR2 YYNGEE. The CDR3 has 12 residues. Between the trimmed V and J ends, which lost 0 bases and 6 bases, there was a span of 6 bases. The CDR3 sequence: CASSVEGDGYTF. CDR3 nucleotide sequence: TGTGCCAGCAGCGTAGAGGGGGATGGCTACACCTTC.

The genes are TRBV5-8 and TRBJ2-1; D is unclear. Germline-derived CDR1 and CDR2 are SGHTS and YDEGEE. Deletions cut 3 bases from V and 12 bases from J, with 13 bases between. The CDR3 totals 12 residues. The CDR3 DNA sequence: TGTGCCAGCAGCTCCAATGTGGCCTTGCAGTTCTTC. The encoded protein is CASSSNVALQFF.

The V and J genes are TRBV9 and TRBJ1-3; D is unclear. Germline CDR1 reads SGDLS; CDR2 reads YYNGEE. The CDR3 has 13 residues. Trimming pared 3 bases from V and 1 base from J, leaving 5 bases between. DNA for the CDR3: TGTGCCAGCAGCGCCCCGTCTGGAAACACCATATATTTT. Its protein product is CASSAPSGNTIYF.

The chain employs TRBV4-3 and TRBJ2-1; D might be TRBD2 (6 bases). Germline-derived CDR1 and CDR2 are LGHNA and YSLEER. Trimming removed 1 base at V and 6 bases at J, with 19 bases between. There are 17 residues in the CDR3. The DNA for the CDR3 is TGCGCCAGCAGCCAAGGCGGGACTGGGACGGCGGTCAATGAGCAGTTCTTC. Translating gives CASSQGGTGTAVNEQFF.

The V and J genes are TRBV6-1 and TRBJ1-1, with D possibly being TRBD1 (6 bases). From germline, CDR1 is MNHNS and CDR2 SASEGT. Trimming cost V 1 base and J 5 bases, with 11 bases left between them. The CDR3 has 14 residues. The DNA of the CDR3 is TGTGCCAGCAGTGAAGAGGGGGGGTTGACTGAAGCTTTCTTT. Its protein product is CASSEEGGLTEAFF.

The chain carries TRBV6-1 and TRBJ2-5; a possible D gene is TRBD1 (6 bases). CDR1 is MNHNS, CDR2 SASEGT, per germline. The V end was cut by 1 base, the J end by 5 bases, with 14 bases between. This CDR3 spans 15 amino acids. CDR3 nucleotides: TGTGCCAGCAGTGAAGGTGGGACAAAAGCGGAGACCCAGTACTTC. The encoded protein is CASSEGGTKAETQYF.

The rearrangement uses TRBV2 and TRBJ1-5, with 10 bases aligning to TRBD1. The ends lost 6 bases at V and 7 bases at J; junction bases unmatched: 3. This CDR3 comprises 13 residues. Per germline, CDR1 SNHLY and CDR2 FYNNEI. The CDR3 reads CASSGTGDQPQHF. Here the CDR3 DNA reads TGTGCCAGCAGCGGGACAGGGGACCAGCCCCAGCATTTT.

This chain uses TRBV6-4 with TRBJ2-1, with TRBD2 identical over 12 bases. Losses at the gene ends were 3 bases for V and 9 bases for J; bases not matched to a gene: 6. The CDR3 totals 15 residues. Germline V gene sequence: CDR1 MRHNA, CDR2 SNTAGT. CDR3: CASSERSSGGGEQFF. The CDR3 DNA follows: TGTGCCAGCAGTGAGAGGTCTAGCGGGGGGGGTGAGCAGTTCTTC.

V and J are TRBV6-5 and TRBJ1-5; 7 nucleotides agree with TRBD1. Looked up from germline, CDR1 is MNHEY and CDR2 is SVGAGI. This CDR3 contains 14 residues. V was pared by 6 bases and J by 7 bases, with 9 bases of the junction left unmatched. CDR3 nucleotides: TGTGCCAGCAGCCCGACAGGGTCGGAGCAGCCCCAGCATTTT. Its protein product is CASSPTGSEQPQHF.

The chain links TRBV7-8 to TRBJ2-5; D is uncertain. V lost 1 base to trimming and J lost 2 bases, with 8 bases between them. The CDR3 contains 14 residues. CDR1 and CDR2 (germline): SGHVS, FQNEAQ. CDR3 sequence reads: CASSLGVVQETQYF. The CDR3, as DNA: TGTGCCAGCAGCTTAGGAGTCGTGCAAGAGACCCAGTACTTC.

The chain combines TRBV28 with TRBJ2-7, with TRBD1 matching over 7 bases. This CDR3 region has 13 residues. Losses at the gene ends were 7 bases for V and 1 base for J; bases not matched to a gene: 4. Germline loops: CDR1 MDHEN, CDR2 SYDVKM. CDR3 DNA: TGTGCCAGCAATCCGGGACAGTCCTACGAGCAGTACTTC. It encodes CASNPGQSYEQYF.

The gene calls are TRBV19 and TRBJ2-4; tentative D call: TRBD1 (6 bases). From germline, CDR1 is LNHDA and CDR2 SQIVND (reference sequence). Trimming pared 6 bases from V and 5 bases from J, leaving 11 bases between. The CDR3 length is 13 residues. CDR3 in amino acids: CASSGQHQNIQYF. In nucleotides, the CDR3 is TGTGCCAGTAGCGGACAGCACCAAAACATTCAGTACTTC.

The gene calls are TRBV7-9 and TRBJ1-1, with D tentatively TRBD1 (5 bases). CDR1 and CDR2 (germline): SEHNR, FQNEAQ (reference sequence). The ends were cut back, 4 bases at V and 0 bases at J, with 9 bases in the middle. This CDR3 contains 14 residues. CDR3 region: CASSSTQVNTEAFF. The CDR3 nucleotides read TGTGCCAGCAGCTCAACACAGGTGAACACTGAAGCTTTCTTT.

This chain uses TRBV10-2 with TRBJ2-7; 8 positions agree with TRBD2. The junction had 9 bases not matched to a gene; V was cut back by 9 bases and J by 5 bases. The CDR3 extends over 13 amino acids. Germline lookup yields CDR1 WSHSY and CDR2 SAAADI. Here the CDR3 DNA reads TGCGCCAGTGCGGGAGGCCTCCGGAACGAGCAGTACTTC. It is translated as CASAGGLRNEQYF.

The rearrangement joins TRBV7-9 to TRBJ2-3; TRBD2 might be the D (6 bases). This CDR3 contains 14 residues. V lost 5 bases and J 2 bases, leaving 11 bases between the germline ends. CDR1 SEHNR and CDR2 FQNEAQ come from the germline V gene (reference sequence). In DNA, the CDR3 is TGTGCCAGCAGCAAGGAGGGCTTCACAGATACGCAGTATTTT. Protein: CASSKEGFTDTQYF. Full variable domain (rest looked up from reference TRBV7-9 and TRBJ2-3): DTGVSQNPRHKITKRGQNVTFRCDPISEHNRLYWYRQTLGQGPEFLTYFQNEAQLEKSRLLSDRFSAERPKGSFSTLEIQRTEQGDSAMYLCASSKEGFTDTQYFGPGTRLTVL.